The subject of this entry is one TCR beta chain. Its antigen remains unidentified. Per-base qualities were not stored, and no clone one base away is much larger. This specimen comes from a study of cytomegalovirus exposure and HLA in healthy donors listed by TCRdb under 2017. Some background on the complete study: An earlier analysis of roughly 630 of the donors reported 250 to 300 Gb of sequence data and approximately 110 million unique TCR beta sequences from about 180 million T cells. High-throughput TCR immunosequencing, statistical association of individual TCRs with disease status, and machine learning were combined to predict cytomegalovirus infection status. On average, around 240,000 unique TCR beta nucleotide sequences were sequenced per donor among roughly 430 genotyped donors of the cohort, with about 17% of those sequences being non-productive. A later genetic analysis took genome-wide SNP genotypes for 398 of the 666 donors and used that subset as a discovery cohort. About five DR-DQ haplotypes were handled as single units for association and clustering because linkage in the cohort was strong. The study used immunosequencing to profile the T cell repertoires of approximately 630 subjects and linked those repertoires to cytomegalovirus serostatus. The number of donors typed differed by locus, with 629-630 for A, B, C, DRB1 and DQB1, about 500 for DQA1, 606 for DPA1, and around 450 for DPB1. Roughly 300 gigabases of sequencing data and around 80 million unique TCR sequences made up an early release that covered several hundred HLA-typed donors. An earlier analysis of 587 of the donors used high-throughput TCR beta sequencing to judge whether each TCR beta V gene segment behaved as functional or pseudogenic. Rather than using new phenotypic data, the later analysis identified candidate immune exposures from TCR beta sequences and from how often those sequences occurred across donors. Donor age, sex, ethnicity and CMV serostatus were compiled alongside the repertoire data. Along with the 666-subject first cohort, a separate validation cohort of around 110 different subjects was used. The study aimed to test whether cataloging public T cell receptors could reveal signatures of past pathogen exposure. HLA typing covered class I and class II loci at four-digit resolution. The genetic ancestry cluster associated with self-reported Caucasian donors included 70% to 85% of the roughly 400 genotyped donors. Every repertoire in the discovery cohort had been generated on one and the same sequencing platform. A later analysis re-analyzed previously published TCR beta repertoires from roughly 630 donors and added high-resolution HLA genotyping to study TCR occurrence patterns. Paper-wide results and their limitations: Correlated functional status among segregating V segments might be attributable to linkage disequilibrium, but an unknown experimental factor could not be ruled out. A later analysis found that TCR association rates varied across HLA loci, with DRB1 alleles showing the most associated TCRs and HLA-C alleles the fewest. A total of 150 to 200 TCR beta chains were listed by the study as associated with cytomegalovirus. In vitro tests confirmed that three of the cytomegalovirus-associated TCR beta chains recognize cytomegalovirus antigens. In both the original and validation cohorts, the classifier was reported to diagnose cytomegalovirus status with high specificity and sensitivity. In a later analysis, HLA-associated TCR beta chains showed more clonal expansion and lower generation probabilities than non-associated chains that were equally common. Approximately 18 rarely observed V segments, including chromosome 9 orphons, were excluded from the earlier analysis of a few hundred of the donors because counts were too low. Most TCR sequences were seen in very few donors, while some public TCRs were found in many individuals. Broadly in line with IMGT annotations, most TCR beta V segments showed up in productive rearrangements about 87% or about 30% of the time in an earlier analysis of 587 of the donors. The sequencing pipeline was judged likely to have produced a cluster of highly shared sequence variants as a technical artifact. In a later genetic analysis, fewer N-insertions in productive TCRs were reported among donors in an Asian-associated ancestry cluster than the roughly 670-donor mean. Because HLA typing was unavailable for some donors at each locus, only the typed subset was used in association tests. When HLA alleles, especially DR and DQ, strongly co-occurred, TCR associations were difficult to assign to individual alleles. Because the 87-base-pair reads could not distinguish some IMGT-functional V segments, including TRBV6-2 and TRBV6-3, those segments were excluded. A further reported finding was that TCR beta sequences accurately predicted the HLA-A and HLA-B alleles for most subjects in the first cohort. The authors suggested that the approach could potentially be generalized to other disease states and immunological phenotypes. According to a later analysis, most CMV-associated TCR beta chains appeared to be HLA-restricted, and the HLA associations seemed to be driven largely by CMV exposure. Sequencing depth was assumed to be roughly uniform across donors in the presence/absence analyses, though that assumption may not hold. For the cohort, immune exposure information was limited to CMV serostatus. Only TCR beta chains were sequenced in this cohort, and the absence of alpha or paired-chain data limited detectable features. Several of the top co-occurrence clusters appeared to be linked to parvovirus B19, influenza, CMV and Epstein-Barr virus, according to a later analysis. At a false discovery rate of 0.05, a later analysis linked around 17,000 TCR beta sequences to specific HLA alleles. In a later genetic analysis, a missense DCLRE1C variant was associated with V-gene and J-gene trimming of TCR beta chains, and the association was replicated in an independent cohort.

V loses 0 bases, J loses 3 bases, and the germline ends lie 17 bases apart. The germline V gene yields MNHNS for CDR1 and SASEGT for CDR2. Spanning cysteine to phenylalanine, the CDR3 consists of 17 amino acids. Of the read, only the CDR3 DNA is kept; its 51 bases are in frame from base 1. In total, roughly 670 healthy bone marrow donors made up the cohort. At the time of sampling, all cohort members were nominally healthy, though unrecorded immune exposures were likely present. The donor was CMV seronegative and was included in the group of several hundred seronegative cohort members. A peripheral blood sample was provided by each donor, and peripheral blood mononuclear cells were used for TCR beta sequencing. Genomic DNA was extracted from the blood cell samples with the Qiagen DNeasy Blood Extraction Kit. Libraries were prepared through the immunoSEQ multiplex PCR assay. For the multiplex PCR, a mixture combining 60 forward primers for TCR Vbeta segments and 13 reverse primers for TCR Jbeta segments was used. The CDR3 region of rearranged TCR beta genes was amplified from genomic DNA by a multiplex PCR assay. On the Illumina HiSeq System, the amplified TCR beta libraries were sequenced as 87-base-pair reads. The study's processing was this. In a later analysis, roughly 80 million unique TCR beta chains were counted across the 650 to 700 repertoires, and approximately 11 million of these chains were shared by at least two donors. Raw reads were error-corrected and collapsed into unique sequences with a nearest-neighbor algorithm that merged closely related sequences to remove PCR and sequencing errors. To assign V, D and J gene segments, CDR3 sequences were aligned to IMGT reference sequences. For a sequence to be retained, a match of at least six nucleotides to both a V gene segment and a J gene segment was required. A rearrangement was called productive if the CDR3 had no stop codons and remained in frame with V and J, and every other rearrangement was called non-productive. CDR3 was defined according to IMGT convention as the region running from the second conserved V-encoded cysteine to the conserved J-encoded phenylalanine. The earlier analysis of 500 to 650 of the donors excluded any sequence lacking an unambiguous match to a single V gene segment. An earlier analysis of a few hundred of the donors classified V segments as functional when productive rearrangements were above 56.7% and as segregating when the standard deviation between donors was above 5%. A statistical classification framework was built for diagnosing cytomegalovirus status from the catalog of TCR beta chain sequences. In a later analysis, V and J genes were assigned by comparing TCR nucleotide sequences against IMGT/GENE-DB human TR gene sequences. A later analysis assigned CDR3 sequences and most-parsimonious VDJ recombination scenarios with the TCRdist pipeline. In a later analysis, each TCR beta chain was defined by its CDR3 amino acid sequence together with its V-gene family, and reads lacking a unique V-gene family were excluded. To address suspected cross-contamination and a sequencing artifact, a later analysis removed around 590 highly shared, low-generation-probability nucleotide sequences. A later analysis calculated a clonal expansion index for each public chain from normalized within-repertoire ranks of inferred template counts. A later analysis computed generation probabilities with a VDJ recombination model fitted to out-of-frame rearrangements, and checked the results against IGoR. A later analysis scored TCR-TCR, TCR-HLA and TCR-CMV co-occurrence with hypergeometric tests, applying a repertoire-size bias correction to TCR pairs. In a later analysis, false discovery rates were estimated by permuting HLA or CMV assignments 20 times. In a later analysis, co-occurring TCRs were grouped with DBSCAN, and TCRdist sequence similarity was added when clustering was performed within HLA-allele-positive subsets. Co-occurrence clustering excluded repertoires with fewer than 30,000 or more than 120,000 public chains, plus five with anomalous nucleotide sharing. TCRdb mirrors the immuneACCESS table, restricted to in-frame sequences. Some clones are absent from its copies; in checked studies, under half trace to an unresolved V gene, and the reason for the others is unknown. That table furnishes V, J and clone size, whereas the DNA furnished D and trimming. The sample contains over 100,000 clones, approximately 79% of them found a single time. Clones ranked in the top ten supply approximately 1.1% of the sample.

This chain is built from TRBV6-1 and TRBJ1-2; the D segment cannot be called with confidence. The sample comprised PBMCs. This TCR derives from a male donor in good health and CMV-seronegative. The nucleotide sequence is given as TGTGCCAGCAGTGAAGCGATTTCGCGGGTCCTGGACTATGGCTACACCTTC. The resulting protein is CASSEAISRVLDYGYTF.